At least ten counts were recorded for the clone carrying this T cell receptor (beta chain). All patients were untreated before thyroid surgery. TCRdb re-clonotyped the PCR reads through MiXCR. Among under 20,000 clones listed, roughly 17% were seen once. The data stem from a study of metastatic and nonmetastatic thyroid tumors. This CDR3 is 13 amino acids long. V lost 5 bases and J 4 bases, leaving 9 bases between the germline ends. Germline loops: CDR1 SGHVS, CDR2 FQNEAQ. This receptor was identified in a male donor with papillary thyroid cancer or a benign thyroid nodule (not recorded which). Some clones in this sample may be carry-over from other donors' samples. Sequenced sample: blood. This chain joins TRBV7-8 and TRBJ1-5; D is ambiguous. CDR3 in DNA: TGTGCCAGCAGCCTGGACCATAATCAGCCCCAGCATTTT. Its protein is CASSLDHNQPQHF. The full variable domain, rest sourced from reference TRBV7-8 and TRBJ1-5, is GAGVSQSPRYKVAKRGQDVALRCDPISGHVSLFWYQQALGQGPEFLTYFQNEAQLDKSGLPSDRFFAERPEGSVSTLKIQRTQQEDSAVYLCASSLDHNQPQHFGDGTRLSIL.